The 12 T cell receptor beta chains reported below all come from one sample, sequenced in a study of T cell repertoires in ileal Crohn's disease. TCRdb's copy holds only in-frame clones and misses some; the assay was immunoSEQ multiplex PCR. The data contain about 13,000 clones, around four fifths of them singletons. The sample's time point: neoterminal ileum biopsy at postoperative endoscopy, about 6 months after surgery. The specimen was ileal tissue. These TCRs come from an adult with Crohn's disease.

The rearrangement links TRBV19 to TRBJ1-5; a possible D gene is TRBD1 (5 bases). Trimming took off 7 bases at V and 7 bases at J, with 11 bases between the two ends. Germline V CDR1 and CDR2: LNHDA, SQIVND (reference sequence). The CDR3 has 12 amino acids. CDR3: CASNRGSQPQHF. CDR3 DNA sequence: TGTGCCAGTAACCGGGGGAGCCAGCCCCAGCATTTT.

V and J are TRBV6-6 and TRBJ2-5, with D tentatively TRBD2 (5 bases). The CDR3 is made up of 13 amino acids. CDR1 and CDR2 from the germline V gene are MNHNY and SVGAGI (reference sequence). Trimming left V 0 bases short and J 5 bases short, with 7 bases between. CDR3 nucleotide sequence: TGTGCCAGCAGTTACTCGGGAGTCGAGACCCAGTACTTC. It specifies CASSYSGVETQYF.

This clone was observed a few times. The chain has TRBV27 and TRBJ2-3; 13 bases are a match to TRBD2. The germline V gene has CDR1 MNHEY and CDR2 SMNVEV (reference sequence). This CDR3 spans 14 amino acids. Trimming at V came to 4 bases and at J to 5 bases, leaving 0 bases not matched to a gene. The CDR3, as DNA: TGTGCCAGCAGTTGGACTAGCGGGAGAGATACGCAGTATTTT. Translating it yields CASSWTSGRDTQYF.

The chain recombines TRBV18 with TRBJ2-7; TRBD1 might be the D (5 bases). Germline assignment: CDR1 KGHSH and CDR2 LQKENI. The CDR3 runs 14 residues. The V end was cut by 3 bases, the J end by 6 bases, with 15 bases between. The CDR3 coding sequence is TGTGCCAGCTCACCCGTTTCAGGGCAGAGCGAGCAGTACTTC. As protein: CASSPVSGQSEQYF.

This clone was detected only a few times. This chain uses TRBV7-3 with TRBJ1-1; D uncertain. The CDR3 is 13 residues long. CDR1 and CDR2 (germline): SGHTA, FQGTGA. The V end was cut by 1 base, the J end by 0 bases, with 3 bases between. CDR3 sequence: CASSLSMNTEAFF. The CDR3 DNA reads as TGTGCCAGCAGCTTAAGTATGAACACTGAAGCTTTCTTT.

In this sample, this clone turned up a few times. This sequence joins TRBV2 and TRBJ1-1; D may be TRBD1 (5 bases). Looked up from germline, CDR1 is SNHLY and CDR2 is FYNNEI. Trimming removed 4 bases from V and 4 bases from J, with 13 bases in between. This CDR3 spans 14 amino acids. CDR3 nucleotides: TGTGCCAGCAGTGCTGGGGGGTCGAGCACTGAAGCTTTCTTT. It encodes CASSAGGSSTEAFF.

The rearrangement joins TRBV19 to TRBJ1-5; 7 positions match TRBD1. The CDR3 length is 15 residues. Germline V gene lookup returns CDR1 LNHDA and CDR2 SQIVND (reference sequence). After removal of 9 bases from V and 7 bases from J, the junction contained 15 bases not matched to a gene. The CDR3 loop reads CASTKARQGTQPQHF. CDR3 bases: TGTGCCAGCACAAAGGCCAGACAGGGAACCCAGCCCCAGCATTTT.

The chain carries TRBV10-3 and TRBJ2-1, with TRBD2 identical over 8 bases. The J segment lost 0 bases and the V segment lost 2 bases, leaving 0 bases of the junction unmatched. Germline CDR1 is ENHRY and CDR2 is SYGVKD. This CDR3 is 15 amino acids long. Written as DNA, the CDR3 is TGTGCCATCAGTGAGACTAGCGGCTCCTACAATGAGCAGTTCTTC. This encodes CAISETSGSYNEQFF.

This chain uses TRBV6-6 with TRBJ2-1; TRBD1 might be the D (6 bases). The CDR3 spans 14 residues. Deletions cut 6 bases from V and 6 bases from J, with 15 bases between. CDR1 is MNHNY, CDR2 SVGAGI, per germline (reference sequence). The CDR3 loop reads CASSTQGDTNEQFF. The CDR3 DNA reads TGTGCCAGCAGCACACAGGGTGATACCAATGAGCAGTTCTTC.

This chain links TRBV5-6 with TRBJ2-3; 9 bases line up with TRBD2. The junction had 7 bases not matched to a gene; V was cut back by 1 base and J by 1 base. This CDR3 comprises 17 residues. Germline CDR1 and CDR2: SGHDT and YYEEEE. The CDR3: CASSLITSGSRTDTQYF. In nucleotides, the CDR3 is TGTGCCAGCAGCTTGATAACTAGCGGGTCTCGCACAGATACGCAGTATTTT.

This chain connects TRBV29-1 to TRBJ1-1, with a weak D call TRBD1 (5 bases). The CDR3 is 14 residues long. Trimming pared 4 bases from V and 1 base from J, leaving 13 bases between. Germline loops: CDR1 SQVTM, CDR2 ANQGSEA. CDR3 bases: TGCAGCGTTGCAGCGGGGGGTTGGAACACTGAAGCTTTCTTT. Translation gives CSVAAGGWNTEAFF.

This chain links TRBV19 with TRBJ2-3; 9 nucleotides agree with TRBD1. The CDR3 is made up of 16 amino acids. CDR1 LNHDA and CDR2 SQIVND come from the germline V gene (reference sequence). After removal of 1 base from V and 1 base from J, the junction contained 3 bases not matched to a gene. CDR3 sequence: CASSIGGQGRTDTQYF. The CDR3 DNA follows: TGTGCCAGTAGTATAGGGGGACAGGGCCGCACAGATACGCAGTATTTT.